A selection of T cell receptor beta chains follows, all from one sample in a study of identical twins. MiXCR was run by TCRdb on the 5' RACE reads, yielding one entry per CDR3 protein. The table includes about 520,000 distinct CDR3 sequences, less than 25% detected once. These sequences were also reported in another study, on T cells expressing NK-cell markers.

The sequencing sample was made of CD4+ T cells sorted from blood. These receptor sequences come from a woman in her late teens or twenties in good health. CDR3s include the opening cysteine and the closing phenylalanine or tryptophan. The D gene is left open where the match is weak. The listing skips clone size in some rows; elsewhere it reads once, few, many or a size class.

J	size	D	V	DNA	CDR3
TRBJ2-6	many	.	TRBV29-1	TGCAGCGTTGTGGGGTCTGGGGCCAACGTCCTGACTTTC	CSVVGSGANVLTF
TRBJ2-3	few	TRBD2	TRBV20-1	TGCAGTGCTAGAAACCCGGGACTAGCGGACACAGATACGCAGTATTTT	CSARNPGLADTDTQYF
TRBJ1-6	few	.	TRBV16	TGTGCCAGCAGCCAATCAGGGCTTAATTCACCCCTCCACTTT	CASSQSGLNSPLHF
TRBJ1-1	few	.	TRBV5-1	TGCGCCAGCAGCGCAGACAGACGAGCCGAAGCTTTCTTT	CASSADRRAEAFF
TRBJ1-2	.	.	TRBV6-5	TGTGCCAGCATTTCTTCCGGGGGCCTCTATGGCTACACCTTC	CASISSGGLYGYTF
TRBJ2-3	once	.	TRBV7-2	TGTGCCAGCACCCCCCAGGGCACGCCGGGACTCACGCAGTATTTT	CASTPQGTPGLTQYF
TRBJ1-6	.	.	TRBV18	TGTGCCAGCAGACCTGACGGGGTCGCGTGGTCACCCCTCCACTTT	CASRPDGVAWSPLHF
TRBJ2-1	.	.	TRBV20-1	TGCAGTGCTATTCAATGGGGCCAGAACAATGAGCAGTTCTTC	CSAIQWGQNNEQFF
TRBJ1-6	few	.	TRBV5-6	TGTGCCAGCAGCCGGGGCTCCTATAATTCACCCCTCCACTTT	CASSRGSYNSPLHF
TRBJ2-5	few	.	TRBV5-1	TGCGCCAGCAGCTTGGTACCCCAAATCCAAGAGACCCAGTACTTC	CASSLVPQIQETQYF
TRBJ2-5	.	.	TRBV24-1	TGTGCCACCAGTGATTTGTCGGGGGTGCAGTACTTC	CATSDLSGVQYF
TRBJ2-7	.	.	TRBV12-3/TRBV12-4	TGTGCCAGCAGTCCCTCCTTAACGCGGGAGCAGTACTTC	CASSPSLTREQYF
TRBJ2-7	few	.	TRBV7-3	TGTGCCAGCAGCTTAAATGGGGTCTACGAGCAGTACTTC	CASSLNGVYEQYF
TRBJ1-6	few	TRBD1	TRBV7-9	TGTGCCAGCAGCTCGGGACAGCCGAATTCACCCCTCCACTTT	CASSSGQPNSPLHF
TRBJ2-7	few	.	TRBV6-5	TGTGCCAGCAGTTACTCGAGAGGGGAGCAGTACTTC	CASSYSRGEQYF
TRBJ1-1	.	.	TRBV5-1	TGCGCCAGCAGCTTGGAGAGGGGAGGTGTGAACACTGAAGCTTTCTTT	CASSLERGGVNTEAFF
TRBJ1-1	few	.	TRBV5-1	TGCGCCAGCAGCTTCGAACCGAGGAACACTGAAGCTTTCTTT	CASSFEPRNTEAFF
TRBJ1-1	many	.	TRBV29-1	TGCAGCGTTGCTGATGAGGGAGGCACTGAAGCTTTCTTT	CSVADEGGTEAFF
TRBJ1-1	.	.	TRBV10-3	TGTGCCATCAGTGGAAACCCGAACACTGAAGCTTTCTTT	CAISGNPNTEAFF
TRBJ1-2	few	.	TRBV6-1	TGTGCCAGCAGCTTCCAACAGGGTCGGGGCTATGGCTACACCTTC	CASSFQQGRGYGYTF
TRBJ2-2	few	.	TRBV5-1	TGCGCCAGCAGCTTGGAAGGAGGGGCGAACACCGGGGAGCTGTTTTTT	CASSLEGGANTGELFF
TRBJ2-1	.	.	TRBV4-1	TGCGCCAGCAGCCAAGATTCCCGGGTCGGATTCAATGAGCAGTTCTTC	CASSQDSRVGFNEQFF
TRBJ2-7	.	.	TRBV7-2	TGTGCCAGCAGCTGGACCGGCGTCATCCCCGAGCAGTACTTC	CASSWTGVIPEQYF
TRBJ1-1	.	.	TRBV6-2/TRBV6-3	TGTGCCAGCAGAAATCTACGGGACACCCACCATGAAGCTTTCTTT	CASRNLRDTHHEAFF
TRBJ2-1	.	TRBD2	TRBV5-1	TGCGCCAGCAGCCCGAGCGGGGTTCAGTACAATGAGCAGTTCTTC	CASSPSGVQYNEQFF
TRBJ1-1	many	.	TRBV20-1	TGCAGTGTCAGACTGCAGGGGACTAACACTGAAGCTTTCTTT	CSVRLQGTNTEAFF
TRBJ1-2	few	.	TRBV6-1	TGTGCCAGCAGTGGGCGACAGGAAGATGGCTACACCTTC	CASSGRQEDGYTF
TRBJ1-2	many	.	TRBV11-2	TGTGCCAGCAGCGGGGCGGGCTATGGCTACACCTTC	CASSGAGYGYTF
TRBJ2-3	.	.	TRBV9	TGTGCCAGCAGCGCTAATTGGGGTAGCACAGATACGCAGTATTTT	CASSANWGSTDTQYF
TRBJ2-3	few	TRBD2	TRBV25-1	TGTGCCAGCAGTGAATTTGGCGGGGGGGGAGATACGCAGTATTTT	CASSEFGGGGDTQYF
TRBJ1-3	few	TRBD1	TRBV5-1	TGCGCCAGCAGCCCCGGGGACAGGGCGAGAGGAAACACCATATATTTT	CASSPGDRARGNTIYF
TRBJ2-5	once	TRBD2	TRBV15	TGTGCCACCGGCGGGGGGGCACGAGAGACCCAGTACTTC	CATGGGARETQYF
TRBJ1-2	few	.	TRBV3-1	TGTGCCAGCAGCCGCGACTGGGAAGGCTACACCTTC	CASSRDWEGYTF
TRBJ2-7	.	TRBD1	TRBV7-8	TGTGCCAGCAGCAGGACAGGGGCGGACGAGCAGTACTTC	CASSRTGADEQYF
TRBJ2-5	.	.	TRBV25-1	TGTGCCAGCAGTGTCCCTCAGGGAAATGGGGGAACCCAGTACTTC	CASSVPQGNGGTQYF
TRBJ1-3	.	TRBD1	TRBV7-9	TGTGCCAGCAGCTCCTCTCGGACAGGGAAATCCGGAAACACCATATATTTT	CASSSSRTGKSGNTIYF
TRBJ2-7	few	TRBD1	TRBV3-1	TGTGCCAGCAGCCAGACCCCCGGGACAGGGGGATTGGACGAGCAGTACTTC	CASSQTPGTGGLDEQYF
TRBJ1-5	.	.	TRBV7-2	TGTGCCAGCAGTTCCAGGGACGGCAATCAGCCCCAGCATTTT	CASSSRDGNQPQHF
TRBJ2-7	.	.	TRBV15	TGTGCCACCAGCAGCCCCAGCTACGAGCAGTACTTC	CATSSPSYEQYF
TRBJ2-1	few	.	TRBV3-1	TGTGCCAGCGGTCCCTGGGCGGCTCCTCCCGATGAGCAGTTCTTC	CASGPWAAPPDEQFF
TRBJ1-1	.	.	TRBV20-1	TGCAGTGCTAGACGGGACCCAAACACTGAAGCTTTCTTT	CSARRDPNTEAFF
TRBJ1-2	.	.	TRBV12-3/TRBV12-4	TGTGCCAGCAGCCATTTTCAGGGAAACTATGGCTACACCTTC	CASSHFQGNYGYTF
TRBJ1-5	.	.	TRBV7-2	TGTGCCAGCAGCTTAGGTCCCGGCGGTCAGCCCCAGCATTTT	CASSLGPGGQPQHF
TRBJ2-3	many	.	TRBV2	TGTGCCAGTGGGGGCACCCTGCAGTATTTT	CASGGTLQYF
TRBJ2-7	few	TRBD1	TRBV5-1	TGCGCCAGCAGCTTGGCGGACAGGGAAGCCTACGAGCAGTACTTC	CASSLADREAYEQYF
TRBJ1-2	.	.	TRBV4-2	TGTGCCAGCAGCCAGGGGACTGCCCAGTATGGCTACACCTTC	CASSQGTAQYGYTF
TRBJ2-1	.	TRBD2	TRBV7-2	TGTGCCAGCAGCTTAGTTCGGGAGGACAATGAGCAGTTCTTC	CASSLVREDNEQFF
TRBJ2-1	few	.	TRBV7-2	TGTGCCAGCAGCTTTAAGGCGGGAAGGCCAAATGAGCAGTTCTTC	CASSFKAGRPNEQFF
TRBJ2-7	.	.	TRBV7-2	TGTGCCAGCAGCTTAGTGCGTCAATCCTACGAGCAGTACTTC	CASSLVRQSYEQYF
TRBJ2-1	few	TRBD2	TRBV20-1	TGCAGTGCCACGACTAGCGGGGCCTACAATGAGCAGTTCTTC	CSATTSGAYNEQFF
TRBJ1-5	.	.	TRBV10-3	TGTGCCATCAGTGAGTCCGGGGCTAGCAATCAGCCCCAGCATTTT	CAISESGASNQPQHF
TRBJ2-7	.	TRBD1	TRBV10-1	TGCGCCAGCAGCCGGGACAGACTCTCCTACGAGCAGTACTTC	CASSRDRLSYEQYF
TRBJ1-2	.	.	TRBV20-1	TGCAGTGCTAGAGGCCTGGGGGATGGGTCTCGCTATGGCTACACCTTC	CSARGLGDGSRYGYTF
TRBJ2-7	.	.	TRBV5-1	TGCGCCAGCAGCTTGGCTCCCTCCCCCGACTACGAGCAGTACTTC	CASSLAPSPDYEQYF
TRBJ2-6	few	.	TRBV24-1	TGTGCCACCAGTGATTGGCGGTTTTCTGGGGCCAACGTCCTGACTTTC	CATSDWRFSGANVLTF
TRBJ1-2	few	.	TRBV12-3/TRBV12-4	TGTGCCAGCAGTTTATTGAATTCCAACTATGGCTACACCTTC	CASSLLNSNYGYTF
TRBJ2-2	.	.	TRBV12-3/TRBV12-4	TGTGCCAGCAGTTTGTCCAAGGACAGCCAAAACACCGGGGGGCTGTTTTTT	CASSLSKDSQNTGGLFF
TRBJ2-1	few	.	TRBV6-7	TGTGCCAGCAGTTGGGTGTGCTACAATGAGCAGTTCTTC	CASSWVCYNEQFF
TRBJ2-1	few	.	TRBV5-1	TGCGCCAGCAGTGGGGGGGACAGTTTCAATGAGCAGTTCTTC	CASSGGDSFNEQFF
TRBJ1-1	.	.	TRBV6-1	TGTGCCAGCAGACACAGGGATTGGAACACTGAAGCTTTCTTT	CASRHRDWNTEAFF